The T cell receptor beta chain described here comes from a study of T cell repertoires in cytomegalovirus infection. In the study overall: Public TCR beta signatures were indicative of both CMV infection and a matching HLA type.

The J segment lost 4 bases and the V segment lost 5 bases, leaving 8 bases of the junction unmatched. The germline V gene has CDR1 DFQATT and CDR2 SNEGSKA (reference sequence). The CDR3 is 14 residues long. TCRdb reprocessed the reads with MiXCR, giving one entry per CDR3 protein. The sample has about 300,000 distinct CDR3 sequences, around 9.1% seen once. V is TRBV20-1 and J is TRBJ1-5; 7 bases agree with TRBD1. The source is a human donor in good health (CMV status not recorded). Some clones in this sample may be carry-over from other donors' samples. Sequenced material: PBMCs. The DNA of the CDR3 is TGCAGTGCTCCACCGGGACAGCCAAATCAGCCCCAGCATTTT. It specifies CSAPPGQPNQPQHF.